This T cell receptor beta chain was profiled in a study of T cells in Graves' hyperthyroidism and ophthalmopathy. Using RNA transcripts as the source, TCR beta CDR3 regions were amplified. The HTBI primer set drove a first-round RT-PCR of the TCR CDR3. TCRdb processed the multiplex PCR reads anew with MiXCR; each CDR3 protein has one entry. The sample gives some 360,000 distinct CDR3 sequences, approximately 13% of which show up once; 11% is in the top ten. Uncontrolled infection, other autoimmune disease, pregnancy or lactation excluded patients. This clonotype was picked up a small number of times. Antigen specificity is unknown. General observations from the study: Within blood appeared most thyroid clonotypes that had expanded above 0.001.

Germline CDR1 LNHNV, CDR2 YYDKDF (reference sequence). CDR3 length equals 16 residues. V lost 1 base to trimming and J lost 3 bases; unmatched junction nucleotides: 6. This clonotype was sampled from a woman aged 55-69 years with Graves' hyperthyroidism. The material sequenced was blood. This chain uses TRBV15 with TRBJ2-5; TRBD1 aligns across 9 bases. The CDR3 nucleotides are TGTGCCACCAGCAGAGGAGGGAGGACAGGGGAAGAGACCCAGTACTTC. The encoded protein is CATSRGGRTGEETQYF. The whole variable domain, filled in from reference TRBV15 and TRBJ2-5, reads DAMVIQNPRYQVTQFGKPVTLSCSQTLNHNVMYWYQQKSSQAPKLLFHYYDKDFNNEADTPDNFQSRRPNTSFCFLDIRSPGLGDTAMYLCATSRGGRTGEETQYFGPGTRLLVL.